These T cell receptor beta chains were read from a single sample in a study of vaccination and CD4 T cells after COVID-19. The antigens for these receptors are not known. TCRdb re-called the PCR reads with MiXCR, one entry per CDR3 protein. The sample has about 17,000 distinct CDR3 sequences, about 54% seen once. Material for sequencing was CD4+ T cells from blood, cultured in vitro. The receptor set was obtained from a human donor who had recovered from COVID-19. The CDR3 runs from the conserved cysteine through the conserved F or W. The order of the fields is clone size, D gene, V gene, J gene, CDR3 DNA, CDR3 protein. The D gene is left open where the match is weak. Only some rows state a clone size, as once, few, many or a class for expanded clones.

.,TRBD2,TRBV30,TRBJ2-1,TGTGCCTGGAGTGCGGCTAGCGGATACAATGAGCAGTTCTTC,CAWSAASGYNEQFF
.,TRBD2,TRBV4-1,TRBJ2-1,TGCGCCAGCAGCCAAGTAGGTAATAGCGGGTACAATGAGCAGTTCTTC,CASSQVGNSGYNEQFF
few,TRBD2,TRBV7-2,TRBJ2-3,TGTGCCAGCAGCTTATCGGGGGGAACTGGGGGTTATACGCAGTATTTT,CASSLSGGTGGYTQYF
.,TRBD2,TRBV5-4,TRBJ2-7,TGTGCCAGCAGCCTAAGGACTAGTTTGGTCGAGCAGTACTTC,CASSLRTSLVEQYF
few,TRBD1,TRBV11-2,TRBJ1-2,TGTGCCAGCAGCCCCGGGACAGGCCTAAACTATGGCTACACCTTC,CASSPGTGLNYGYTF
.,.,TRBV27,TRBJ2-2,TGTGCCAGCAGTTTAGCCTCCACGCTTGTCGCCGGGGAGCTGTTTTTT,CASSLASTLVAGELFF
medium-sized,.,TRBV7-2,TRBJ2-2,TGTGCCAGTAACGCCTGGGGTCTTCGCACCGGGGAGCTGTTTTTT,CASNAWGLRTGELFF
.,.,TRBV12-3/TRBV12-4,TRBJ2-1,TGTGCGACCGGACGAGGGGGTGAGCAGTTCTTC,CATGRGGEQFF
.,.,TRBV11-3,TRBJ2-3,TGTGCCAGCAGCCCGCAAAGAGCGACAGATACGCAGTATTTT,CASSPQRATDTQYF
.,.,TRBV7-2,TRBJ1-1,TGTGCCAGCAGCTTCCTACCCGGTGCCGCTGAAGCTTTCTTT,CASSFLPGAAEAFF
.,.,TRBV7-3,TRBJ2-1,TGTGCCAGCAGTAAACACTCAGGGGTGAATGAGCAGTTCTTC,CASSKHSGVNEQFF
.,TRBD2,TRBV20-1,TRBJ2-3,TGCAGTGCTAGTGGGCTAGCGGGAGCAGATACGCAGTATTTT,CSASGLAGADTQYF
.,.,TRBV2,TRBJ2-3,TGTGCCAGCAGTGAACAATGGGGCACAGATACGCAGTATTTT,CASSEQWGTDTQYF
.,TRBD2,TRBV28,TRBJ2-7,TGTGCCAGCAGTTTCTCAACTAGCGGGAGGATGACCTACGAGCAGTACTTC,CASSFSTSGRMTYEQYF
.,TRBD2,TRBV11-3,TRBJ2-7,TGTGCCAGCAGCTCCGGACTAGCGGGCTACGAGCAGTACTTC,CASSSGLAGYEQYF
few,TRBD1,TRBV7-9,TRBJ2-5,TGTGCCAGCAGCCCACAGGGGCTCTGGGCGGGTGGCCAGTACTTC,CASSPQGLWAGGQYF
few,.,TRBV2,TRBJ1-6,TGTGCCAGCAGTCTAAACAGGATAGGGAATTCACCCCTCCACTTT,CASSLNRIGNSPLHF
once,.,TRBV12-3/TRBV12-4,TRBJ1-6,TGTGCCAGCAGCCCGGGAGGGATTCTCTATAATTCACCCCTCCACTTT,CASSPGGILYNSPLHF
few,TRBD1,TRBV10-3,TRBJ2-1,TGTGCCATCGGAGCCTCCGGGACAGGGGTCTACAATGAGCAGTTCTTC,CAIGASGTGVYNEQFF
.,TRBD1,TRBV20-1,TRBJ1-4,TGCAGTGCCCGCATAGGGACAGCAACTAATGAAAAACTGTTTTTT,CSARIGTATNEKLFF
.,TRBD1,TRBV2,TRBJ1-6,TGTGCCAGCAGTGGAATGACAGGGTACTCACCCCTCCACTTT,CASSGMTGYSPLHF
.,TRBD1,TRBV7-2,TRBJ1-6,TGTGCCAGCAGCTTACCCGGACAGGCCGGGTCCTATAATTCACCCCTCCACTTT,CASSLPGQAGSYNSPLHF
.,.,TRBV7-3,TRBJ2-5,TGTGCCAGCAGCTACCCGGGAAAAGAGACCCAGTACTTC,CASSYPGKETQYF
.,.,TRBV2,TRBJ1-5,TGTGCCAGCAGTGAAGGGGGTAGCTTAGATCAGCCCCAGCATTTT,CASSEGGSLDQPQHF
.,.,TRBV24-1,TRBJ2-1,TGTGCCACCGATGAATGGGGCATTGAGCAGTTCTTC,CATDEWGIEQFF
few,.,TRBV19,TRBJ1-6,TGTGCCAGTCAACGAACAGGGATCTATAATTCACCCCTCCACTTT,CASQRTGIYNSPLHF
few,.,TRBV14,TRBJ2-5,TGTGCCAGCAGCCAAGCAGGGCAGACATGGGGGACCCAGTACTTC,CASSQAGQTWGTQYF
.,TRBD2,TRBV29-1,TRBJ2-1,TGCAGCGCAGGGGGACTAGCGGGAGACTTCGGAATTGATGAGCAGTTCTTC,CSAGGLAGDFGIDEQFF
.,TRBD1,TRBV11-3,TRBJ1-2,TGTGCCAGCAGCACAGGGGCGTATGGCTACACCTTC,CASSTGAYGYTF
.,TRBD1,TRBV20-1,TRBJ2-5,TGCAGTGCTAACAGGGGTTTTCAGAAAGAGACCCAGTACTTC,CSANRGFQKETQYF
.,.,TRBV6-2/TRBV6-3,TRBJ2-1,TGTGCCATCCCCCCTGGCGATGAGCAGTTCTTC,CAIPPGDEQFF
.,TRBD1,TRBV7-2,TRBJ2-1,TGTGCCAGCAGCCGAACAGGGGGGACCTACAATGAGCAGTTCTTC,CASSRTGGTYNEQFF
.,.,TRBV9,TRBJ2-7,TGTGCCAGCAGCGAAGGGGAGGGGGACTACGAGCAGTACTTC,CASSEGEGDYEQYF
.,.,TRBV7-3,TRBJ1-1,TGTGCCAGCAGCTTAAATCCGACTGGGAACACTGAAGCTTTCTTT,CASSLNPTGNTEAFF
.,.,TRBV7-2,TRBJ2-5,TGTGCCAGCAGCTCACCCGGGGGGAGCGTGGGGGCAGAGACCCAGTACTTC,CASSSPGGSVGAETQYF
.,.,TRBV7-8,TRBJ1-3,TGTGCCAGCAGCTTAGGGAACTCTGGAAACACCATATATTTT,CASSLGNSGNTIYF
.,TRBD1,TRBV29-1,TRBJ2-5,TGCAGCGGACGAGACAGGGGGAGAGAGACCCAGTACTTC,CSGRDRGRETQYF
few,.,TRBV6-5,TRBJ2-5,TGTGCCAGCAGTTTGGGACATGGGGCAGGACAAGAGACCCAGTACTTC,CASSLGHGAGQETQYF
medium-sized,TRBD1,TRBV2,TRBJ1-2,TGTGCCAGCTCCAGGGACAGGGTTTATGGTGGCTACACCTTC,CASSRDRVYGGYTF
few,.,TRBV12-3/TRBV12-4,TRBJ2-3,TGTGCCAGCAGTGTGAACTCGGTAGCGAGAATCGTCGATACGCAGTATTTT,CASSVNSVARIVDTQYF
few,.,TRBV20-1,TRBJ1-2,TGCAGTGCTAGAGATTTGGGGGCTACTGGCTACACCTTC,CSARDLGATGYTF
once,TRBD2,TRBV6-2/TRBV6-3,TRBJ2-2,TGTGCCAGCAGTAGACTAGCGGGAACCGGGGAGCTGTTTTTT,CASSRLAGTGELFF
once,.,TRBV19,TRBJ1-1,TGTGCCAGTAGTATAAGGTCCAGGACCGTTACTGAAGCTTTCTTT,CASSIRSRTVTEAFF
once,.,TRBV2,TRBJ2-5,TGTGCCAGCAAGTACCAAGAGACCCAGTACTTC,CASKYQETQYF
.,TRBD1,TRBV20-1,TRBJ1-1,TGCAGTGCTAGCCCATGGGACAGGGGTAACACTGAAGCTTTCTTT,CSASPWDRGNTEAFF
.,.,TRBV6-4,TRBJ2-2,TGTGCCAGCGCGGTCCAGGGTGGGACCGGGGAGCTGTTTTTT,CASAVQGGTGELFF
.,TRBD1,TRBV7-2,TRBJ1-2,TGTGCCAGCAGCCCGGACAGGCAGTCCTATGGCTACACCTTC,CASSPDRQSYGYTF
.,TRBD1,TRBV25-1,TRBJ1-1,TGTGCCAGCAGATCCCGACAGGGGGCCAGCACTGAAGCTTTCTTT,CASRSRQGASTEAFF
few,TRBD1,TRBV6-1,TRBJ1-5,TGTGCCAGCAGGGGGGGGACAGGGGTGAATCAGCCCCAGCATTTT,CASRGGTGVNQPQHF